Listed below are T cell receptor beta chains from one sample, sequenced in a study of naive and memory T cell subsets. TCRdb independently ran MiXCR on the UMI-ligation and nested PCR reads; one entry per CDR3 protein. The sample records around 17,000 distinct CDR3 sequences, roughly 8.7% being singletons. Input material: central memory CD8+ T cells from blood. The receptors were sampled from a human donor in good health. CDR3s include the opening cysteine and the closing phenylalanine or tryptophan. A D gene is named only where the DNA matches it firmly. The listing skips clone size in some rows; elsewhere it reads once, few, many or a size class.

j_call v_call d_call cdr3_length clone_size cdr3_nt cdr3_aa
TRBJ1-1 TRBV28 - 14 - TGTGCCAGCAGTTTTTGGTTGCTGCGAAGTGAAGCTTTCTTT CASSFWLLRSEAFF
TRBJ2-5 TRBV7-9 TRBD2 16 - TGTGCCAGCAGCACCGTCCTAGCGGGCCCGCGGGAGACCCAGTACTTC CASSTVLAGPRETQYF
TRBJ2-3 TRBV20-1 - 13 many TGCAGTGCCCGAGGGCGGGCCGGAGATACGCAGTATTTT CSARGRAGDTQYF
TRBJ2-1 TRBV7-6 TRBD1 13 few TGTGCCAGCAGCCAAGGGACAGCCCCCGAGCAGTTCTTC CASSQGTAPEQFF
TRBJ2-7 TRBV7-6 TRBD2 16 - TGTGCCAGCAGCCCCCTCACTAGCGGGGGTGCCTACGAGCAGTACTTC CASSPLTSGGAYEQYF
TRBJ2-1 TRBV7-2 - 15 - TGTGCCAGCAGCTCTCGGGAGTTAAGCTACAATGAGCAGTTCTTC CASSSRELSYNEQFF
TRBJ2-7 TRBV11-2 TRBD1 14 many TGTGCCAGCAGCTCAGGACAGGGGGCCTACGAGCAGTACTTC CASSSGQGAYEQYF
TRBJ1-6 TRBV4-3 TRBD1 17 - TGCGCCAGCAGCCAAGGGGAACCGGGACAGGGTTATTCACCCCTCCACTTT CASSQGEPGQGYSPLHF
TRBJ2-1 TRBV10-3 - 14 few TGTGCCATCAGTGAAGGCCGTAGTGGCAATGAGCAGTTCTTC CAISEGRSGNEQFF
TRBJ2-1 TRBV7-8 - 15 many TGTGCCAGCCATCCTTCCCCTGGGAGCCCAAATGAGCAGTTCTTC CASHPSPGSPNEQFF